The rows below give T cell receptor beta chains drawn from one sample of a study of cytomegalovirus exposure and HLA in healthy donors. Assay used: immunoSEQ multiplex PCR; TCRdb lists only in-frame clones, some missing. Of roughly 150,000 clones listed, about three quarters are singletons. The sequenced sample was PBMCs. These receptor sequences come from a male donor in good health and CMV-seronegative. The CDR3 runs from the conserved cysteine through the conserved F or W. Each record gives: J gene, D gene, V gene, clone size, CDR3 DNA, CDR3 protein. The D gene is left open where the match is weak. Clone sizes are given selectively: once, few, many, or a class where the clone is expanded.

>TRBJ2-3|NA|TRBV30|NA
TGTGCCTGGAGTGTATCGGGGAGCACAGATACGCAGTATTTT
CAWSVSGSTDTQYF
>TRBJ2-7|NA|TRBV5-5|NA
TGTGCCAGCAGCTTGACATGGAGCTCCTACGAGCAGTACTTC
CASSLTWSSYEQYF
>TRBJ2-7|NA|TRBV4-2|once
TGTGCCAGCAGCCAAGATCTTCAGGGGTTTGGGCGGGAGTTCTCCTACGAGCAGTACTTC
CASSQDLQGFGREFSYEQYF
>TRBJ2-3|TRBD2|TRBV10-3|NA
TGTGCCATCAGCACCGGGACTAGCCCAGATACGCAGTATTTT
CAISTGTSPDTQYF
>TRBJ1-1|TRBD1|TRBV6-1|once
TGTGCCAGCAGTGGCCTCCGGGGGACAGGAACATCTGAAGCTTTCTTT
CASSGLRGTGTSEAFF
>TRBJ2-7|NA|TRBV11-3|NA
TGTGCCAGCAGCTTAGGAGCAGGGATCGAGCAGTACTTC
CASSLGAGIEQYF
>TRBJ1-6|NA|TRBV6-5|NA
TGTGCCAGCAGTTACTCCGGGGGACGTTCACCCCTCCACTTT
CASSYSGGRSPLHF
>TRBJ1-2|NA|TRBV10-3|once
TGTGCCATCAGACCGGACAGTCCCTGGGGCTATGGCTACACCTTC
CAIRPDSPWGYGYTF
>TRBJ1-1|NA|TRBV9|NA
TGTGCCAGCAGCGTAGGCGGGGGCATGAACACTGAAGCTTTCTTT
CASSVGGGMNTEAFF
>TRBJ2-2|TRBD1|TRBV2|NA
TGTGCCAGCATGCCGGGACAGGGGGCGTCTGGGGAGCTGTTTTTT
CASMPGQGASGELFF
>TRBJ2-7|NA|TRBV11-3|NA
TGTGCCAGCAGCTTAGCCCATAGTGTGTACGAGCAGTACTTC
CASSLAHSVYEQYF
>TRBJ2-1|TRBD1|TRBV2|NA
TGTGCCAGCAGGCCTGGGACAGGGAGTTACAATGAGCAGTTCTTC
CASRPGTGSYNEQFF
>TRBJ2-7|NA|TRBV9|NA
TGTGCCAGCAGCGTCGCCGGGACATCCTACGAGCAGTACTTC
CASSVAGTSYEQYF